What follows describes a single TCR beta chain. Sequencing used immunoSEQ multiplex PCR; TCRdb keeps in-frame clones, though not all of them. In the table there are millions of clones, approximately 94% of which are singletons. There are 17 residues in the CDR3. Deletions cut 2 bases from V and 6 bases from J, with 20 bases between. CDR1 and CDR2 from the germline V gene are SGHVS and FNYEAQ. The sample belongs to a study of shared clonotypes between healthy human individuals. Study-wide background: Aged between 18 and 49, the donors were a couple of women and three men.

The naive CD8 population came from CD45RO-negative cells selected for CCR7, without terminally differentiated effector memory CD45RA+ cells. Caucasian adults living in Nashville, Tennessee, provided all samples. The sequence was obtained from a young man in good health. The rearrangement uses TRBV7-6 and TRBJ1-5; unclear D gene. The sample was naive CD8+ T cells sorted from blood. CDR3 DNA: TGTGCCAGCAGCTTACACCAGACCGAGGGTGAGGGTCAGCCCCAGCATTTT. This translates into CASSLHQTEGEGQPQHF.